Below are 14 T cell receptor beta chains sequenced from a single sample in a study of control samples from healthy donors and cancer patients. The method was immunoSEQ multiplex PCR; TCRdb's version includes in-frame clones alone and lacks a portion of them. Here the sample spans 390,000 or so clones, 75% to 95% being singletons. Sequenced: PBMCs. The receptors were gathered from a man aged 35-49 years with head and neck cancer.

The V gene is TRBV28, the J gene TRBJ1-3; maybe TRBD1 (5 bases). CDR1 and CDR2 (germline): MDHEN, SYDVKM. CDR3 size: 14 residues. Trimming left V 3 bases short and J 7 bases short, with 13 bases between. CDR3 protein: CASSFGGSRNTIYF. The CDR3 bases are TGTGCCAGCAGTTTCGGGGGGTCAAGGAACACCATATATTTT.

This chain links TRBV11-2 with TRBJ2-7, with 7 positions matching TRBD1. CDR1 is SGHAT and CDR2 is FQNNGV in the germline V gene. Trimming cost V 2 bases and J 6 bases; bases outside gene matches: 7. The CDR3 loop spans 14 amino acids. The DNA for the CDR3 is TGTGCCAGCAGCTTATCTAGGGGGCGTCTCGAGCAGTACTTC. Its protein product is CASSLSRGRLEQYF.

V gene TRBV28 combines with J gene TRBJ2-7; TRBD1 matches 7 bases. Per the germline V gene, CDR1 is MDHEN and CDR2 is SYDVKM. This CDR3 has 17 residues. The J segment lost 0 bases and the V segment lost 2 bases, leaving 10 bases of the junction unmatched. Written as DNA, the CDR3 is TGTGCCAGCAGTTTAAGTTACCCGGCAGGGGGCTCCTACGAGCAGTACTTC. Translating it yields CASSLSYPAGGSYEQYF.

This chain links TRBV13 with TRBJ2-2; 11 bases fit TRBD2. Germline V gene data show CDR1 as PRHDT and CDR2 as FYEKMQ (reference sequence). V lost 2 bases to trimming and J lost 4 bases; unmatched junction nucleotides: 3. The CDR3 loop spans 16 amino acids. CDR3 DNA: TGTGCCAGCAGCTTACGACTAGCGGGGAGCACCGGGGAGCTGTTTTTT. It is translated as CASSLRLAGSTGELFF. Full variable domain (remainder filled in from reference TRBV13 and TRBJ2-2): AAGVIQSPRHLIKEKRETATLKCYPIPRHDTVYWYQQGPGQDPQFLISFYEKMQSDKGSIPDRFSAQQFSDYHSELNMSSLELGDSALYFCASSLRLAGSTGELFFGEGSRLTVL.

This clone was detected once. CDR3 in DNA: TGTGCCAGCAGCTCCCGGGCCCCAGCCACCGGGGAGCTGTTTTTT. This encodes CASSSRAPATGELFF. This chain uses TRBV7-3 with TRBJ2-2; D not certain. From germline, CDR1 is SGHTA and CDR2 FQGTGA. The CDR3 is 15 amino acids. V lost 4 bases and J 4 bases, leaving 13 bases between the germline ends.

V and J are TRBV6-5 and TRBJ1-2; D uncertain. V was clipped by 3 bases and J by 7 bases, with 12 bases between them. The CDR3 consists of 13 residues. The germline CDR1 and CDR2 sequences are MNHEY and SVGAGI. CDR3 protein: CASSYRSAGGYTF. Here the CDR3 DNA reads TGTGCCAGCAGTTATCGGTCCGCGGGTGGCTACACCTTC.

The chain combines TRBV4-3 with TRBJ2-1, with 7 nucleotides matching TRBD1. Germline loops: CDR1 LGHNA, CDR2 YSLEER. The junction had 12 bases not matched to a gene; V was cut back by 2 bases and J by 8 bases. This CDR3 has 16 amino acids. The CDR3: CASSQSETGSIDEQFF. The DNA for the CDR3 is TGCGCCAGCAGCCAATCGGAGACAGGGTCAATCGATGAGCAGTTCTTC.

This chain connects TRBV30 to TRBJ1-3, with D hard to call. V lost 4 bases, J lost 0 bases, and 19 bases lay in between. Germline loops: CDR1 GTSNPN, CDR2 SVGIG (reference sequence). The length of the CDR3 is 17 residues. Here the CDR3 reads CAWIPAPRLSSGNTIYF. The CDR3, as DNA: TGTGCCTGGATCCCCGCCCCGCGACTGAGCTCTGGAAACACCATATATTTT.

This clone has only a few counts. The genes are TRBV9 and TRBJ2-2; unclear D gene. Germline values: CDR1 SGDLS, CDR2 YYNGEE. The CDR3 extends over 17 amino acids. V gave up 3 bases and J gave up 6 bases, with 21 bases separating them. CDR3 residues: CASSAHRIASVAGELFF. The CDR3 bases are TGTGCCAGCAGCGCGCACAGAATAGCATCTGTTGCCGGGGAGCTGTTTTTT.

The chain carries TRBV18 and TRBJ1-1; D is unclear. From germline, CDR1 is KGHSH and CDR2 LQKENI. V was shortened by 3 bases and J by 8 bases, with 10 bases between the two germline ends. This CDR3 has 12 residues. The CDR3 spells CASSPGETEAFF. The CDR3 region has the DNA TGTGCCAGCTCACCGGGAGAGACCGAAGCTTTCTTT.

The chain carries TRBV24-1 and TRBJ2-2; D call uncertain. The CDR3 is 11 residues long. Trimming left V 9 bases short and J 6 bases short, with 7 bases between. CDR1 and CDR2 from the germline V gene are KGHDR and SFDVKD. The CDR3 here is CATSSAGELFF. The CDR3 bases are TGTGCCACCTCATCGGCCGGGGAGCTGTTTTTT.

This chain uses TRBV11-2 with TRBJ2-1; TRBD2 is a possible D gene (5 bases). The ends were cut back, 5 bases at V and 10 bases at J, with 21 bases in the middle. This CDR3 has 15 residues. Germline loops: CDR1 SGHAT, CDR2 FQNNGV. The CDR3 nucleotides are TGTGCCAGCAGCCCTCTGAGGGCGCCCGGAGGCGAGCAGTTCTTC. It codes for CASSPLRAPGGEQFF.

The chain recombines TRBV7-2 with TRBJ1-2; D might be TRBD1 (5 bases). CDR1 SGHTA and CDR2 FQGNSA come from the germline V gene. The V gene lost 0 bases and the J gene lost 7 bases, with 15 bases spanning the gap. CDR3 length: 15 amino acids. The CDR3 DNA reads TGTGCCAGCAGCTTAGCTCTGGGACTTTCAATTGGCTACACCTTC. Protein product: CASSLALGLSIGYTF.

This clone has only one observation. This sequence joins TRBV2 and TRBJ2-1, with D perhaps matching TRBD1 (6 bases). The CDR3 is 12 residues long. In germline, CDR1 is SNHLY, CDR2 FYNNEI. The germline V and J ends were trimmed by 4 bases and 7 bases, with 8 bases remaining between them. For the CDR3, the DNA is TGTGCCAGCAGTGTACAGGGTAATGAGCAGTTCTTC. Protein sequence: CASSVQGNEQFF.